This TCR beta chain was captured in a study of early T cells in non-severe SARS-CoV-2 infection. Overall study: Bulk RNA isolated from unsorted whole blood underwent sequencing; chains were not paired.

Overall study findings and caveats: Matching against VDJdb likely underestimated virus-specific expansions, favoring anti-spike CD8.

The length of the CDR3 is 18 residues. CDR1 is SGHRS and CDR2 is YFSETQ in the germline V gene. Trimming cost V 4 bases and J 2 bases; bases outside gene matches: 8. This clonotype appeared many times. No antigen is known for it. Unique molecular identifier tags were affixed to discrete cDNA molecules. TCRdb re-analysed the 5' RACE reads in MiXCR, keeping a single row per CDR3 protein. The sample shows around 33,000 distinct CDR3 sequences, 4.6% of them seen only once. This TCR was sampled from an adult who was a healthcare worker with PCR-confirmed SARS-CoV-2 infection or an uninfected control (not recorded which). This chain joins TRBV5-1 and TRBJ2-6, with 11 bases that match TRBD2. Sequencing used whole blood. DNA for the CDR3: TGCGCCAGCAGCAGGGGCGGGACTAGCGGCCCTGGGGCCAACGTCCTGACTTTC. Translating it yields CASSRGGTSGPGANVLTF.